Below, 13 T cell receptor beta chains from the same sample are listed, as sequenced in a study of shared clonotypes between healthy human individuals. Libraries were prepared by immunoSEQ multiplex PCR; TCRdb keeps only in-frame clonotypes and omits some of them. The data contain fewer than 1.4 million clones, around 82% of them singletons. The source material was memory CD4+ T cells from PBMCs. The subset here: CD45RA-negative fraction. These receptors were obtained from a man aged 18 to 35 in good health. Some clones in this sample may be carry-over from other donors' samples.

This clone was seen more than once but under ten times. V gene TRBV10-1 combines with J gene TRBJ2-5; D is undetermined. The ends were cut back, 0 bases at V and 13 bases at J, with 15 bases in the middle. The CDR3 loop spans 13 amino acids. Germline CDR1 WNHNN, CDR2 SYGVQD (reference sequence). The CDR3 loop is CASSESWSSARYF. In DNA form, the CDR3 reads TGCGCCAGCAGTGAGTCGTGGTCGTCAGCCCGGTACTTC.

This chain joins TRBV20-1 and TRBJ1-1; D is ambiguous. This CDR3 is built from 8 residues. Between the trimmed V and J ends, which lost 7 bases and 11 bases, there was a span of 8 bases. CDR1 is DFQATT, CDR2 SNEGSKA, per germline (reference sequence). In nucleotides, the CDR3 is TGCAGTGACTCCGGCGCTTTCTTT. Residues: CSDSGAFF.

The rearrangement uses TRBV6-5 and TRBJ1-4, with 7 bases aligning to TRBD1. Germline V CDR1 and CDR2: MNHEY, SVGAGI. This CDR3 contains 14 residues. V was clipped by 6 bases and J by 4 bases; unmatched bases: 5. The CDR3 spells CASRETGSNEKLFF. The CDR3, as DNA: TGTGCCAGCAGAGAGACAGGGAGTAATGAAAAACTGTTTTTT.

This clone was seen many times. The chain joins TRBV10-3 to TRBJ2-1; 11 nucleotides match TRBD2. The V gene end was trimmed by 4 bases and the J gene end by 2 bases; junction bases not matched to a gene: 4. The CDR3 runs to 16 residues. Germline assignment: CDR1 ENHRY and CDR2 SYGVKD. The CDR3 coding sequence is TGTGCCATCAGTGTTTCGGGACTAGCGGCCTACAATGAGCAGTTCTTC. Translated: CAISVSGLAAYNEQFF.

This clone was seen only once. In DNA, the CDR3 is TGTGCCAGCAGCTCCCCTCCGACCTATGGCTACACCTTC. It translates to CASSSPPTYGYTF. This chain links TRBV9 with TRBJ1-2; D is unclear. This CDR3 is 13 amino acids long. Germline V lookup: CDR1 SGDLS, CDR2 YYNGEE. Trimming stripped 4 bases from V and 4 bases from J, with 11 bases between.

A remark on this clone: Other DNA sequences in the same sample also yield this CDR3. CDR3 protein: CASSYLAGESEQYF. The CDR3 bases are TGTGCCAGCAGTTACCTAGCGGGAGAGTCCGAGCAGTACTTC. This chain links TRBV6-5 with TRBJ2-7, with 10 bases lining up with TRBD2. Germline CDR1 is MNHEY and CDR2 is SVGAGI. V lost 2 bases and J lost 6; bases outside the gene matches: 4. The length of the CDR3 is 14 residues.

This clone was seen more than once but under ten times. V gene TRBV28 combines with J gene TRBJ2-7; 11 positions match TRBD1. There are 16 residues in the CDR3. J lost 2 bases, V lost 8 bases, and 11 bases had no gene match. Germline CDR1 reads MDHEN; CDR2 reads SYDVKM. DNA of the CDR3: TGTGCCAGCGGAAATCTCCCGGGACAGGGGGCCTACGAGCAGTACTTC. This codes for CASGNLPGQGAYEQYF.

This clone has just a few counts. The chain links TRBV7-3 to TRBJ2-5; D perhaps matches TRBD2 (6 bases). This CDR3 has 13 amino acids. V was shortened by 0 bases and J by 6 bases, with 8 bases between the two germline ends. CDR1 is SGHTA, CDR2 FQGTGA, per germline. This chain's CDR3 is CASSLTEGQTQYF. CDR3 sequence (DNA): TGTGCCAGCAGCTTAACGGAGGGGCAGACCCAGTACTTC. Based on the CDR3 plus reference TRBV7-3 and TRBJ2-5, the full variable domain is GAGVSQTPSNKVTEKGKYVELRCDPISGHTALYWYRQSLGQGPEFLIYFQGTGAADDSGLPNDRFFAVRPEGSVSTLKIQRTERGDSAVYLCASSLTEGQTQYFGPGTRLLVL.

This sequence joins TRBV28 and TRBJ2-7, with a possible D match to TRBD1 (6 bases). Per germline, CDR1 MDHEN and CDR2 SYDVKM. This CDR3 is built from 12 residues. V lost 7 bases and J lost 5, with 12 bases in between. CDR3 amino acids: CASKQGSNEQYF. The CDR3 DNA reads TGTGCCAGCAAACAGGGTTCGAACGAGCAGTACTTC. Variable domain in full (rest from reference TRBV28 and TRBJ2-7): DVKVTQSSRYLVKRTGEKVFLECVQDMDHENMFWYRQDPGLGLRLIYFSYDVKMKEKGDIPEGYSVSREKKERFSLILESASTNQTSMYLCASKQGSNEQYFGPGTRLTVT.

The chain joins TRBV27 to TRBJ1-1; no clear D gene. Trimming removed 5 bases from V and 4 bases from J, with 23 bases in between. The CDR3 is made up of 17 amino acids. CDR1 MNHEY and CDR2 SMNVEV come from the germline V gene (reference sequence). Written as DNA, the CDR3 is TGTGCCAGCAGTCCAGCCCCGGCCTTAAGAATGGTCACTGAAGCTTTCTTT. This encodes CASSPAPALRMVTEAFF.

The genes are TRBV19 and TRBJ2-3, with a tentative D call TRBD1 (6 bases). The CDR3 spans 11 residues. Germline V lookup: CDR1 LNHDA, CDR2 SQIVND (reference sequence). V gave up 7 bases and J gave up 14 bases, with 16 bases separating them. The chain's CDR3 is CASTMGAVRYF. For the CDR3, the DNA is TGTGCCAGTACCATGGGGGCAGTGCGGTATTTT.

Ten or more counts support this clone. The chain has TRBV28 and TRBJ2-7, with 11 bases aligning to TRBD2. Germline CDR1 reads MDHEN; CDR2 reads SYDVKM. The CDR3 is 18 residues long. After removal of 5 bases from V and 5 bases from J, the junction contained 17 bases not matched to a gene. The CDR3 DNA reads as TGTGCCAGCAGTACTATAGATTCACTAGCGGGAGTAAGCGACGAGCAGTACTTC. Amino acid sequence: CASSTIDSLAGVSDEQYF.

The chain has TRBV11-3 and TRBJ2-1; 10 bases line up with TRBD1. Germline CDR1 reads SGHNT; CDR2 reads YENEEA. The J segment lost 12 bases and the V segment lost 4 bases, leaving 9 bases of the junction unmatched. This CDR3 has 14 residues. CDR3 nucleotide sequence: TGTGCCAGCAGCTCAAGGACAGGGGGTAGAAGGCAGTTCTTC. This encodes CASSSRTGGRRQFF.